This T cell receptor beta chain derives from a study of radiotherapy plus CTLA-4 blockade in lung cancer. The CDR3 sequence is 14 residues long. CDR1 and CDR2 (germline): LGHNA, YNFKEQ. Unmatched junction bases numbered 6, after V lost 7 bases and J lost 3 bases. To note about this clone: Its target is not known.

Study-level results: Tumor-derived TCR clones expanded in blood after radiotherapy plus ipilimumab.

TCRdb keeps only in-frame clones here, not all; method: immunoSEQ multiplex PCR. The table has 45,000 to 75,000 clones, around four fifths seen once; the top ten hold roughly 4%. Material: peripheral blood, obtained from a patient treated with radiotherapy plus ipilimumab. This chain connects TRBV4-2 to TRBJ2-3, with 8 positions matching TRBD2. This TCR derives from a human donor with non-small cell lung cancer who had a partial response to radiotherapy plus ipilimumab. The CDR3 sequence: CASTLGTRTDTQYF. CDR3 sequence (DNA): TGTGCCAGCACCTTAGGGACTAGAACAGATACGCAGTATTTT.